Below, 21 T cell receptor beta chains from the same sample are listed, as sequenced in a study of blood T cell repertoires in COVID-19. Generated by immunoSEQ multiplex PCR, the TCRdb table keeps only in-frame clones and is missing some. The table shows about 210,000 clones, with roughly four fifths occurring only once. The specimen sequenced was PBMCs or T cells enriched from blood (not recorded which). The receptors shown here come from a middle-aged man who had recovered from COVID-19.

V is TRBV5-4 and J is TRBJ1-2; D possibly corresponds to TRBD1 (6 bases). In germline, CDR1 is SGHNT, CDR2 YYREEE (reference sequence). The germline V and J ends were trimmed by 4 bases and 0 bases, with 7 bases remaining between them. The CDR3 totals 13 residues. The CDR3 spells CASSRDTNYGYTF. CDR3 sequence (DNA): TGTGCCAGCAGCCGGGACACTAACTATGGCTACACCTTC.

V usage is TRBV3-1 (or the pseudogene TRBV3-2) and J usage is TRBJ1-2, with TRBD1 identical over 7 bases. The CDR3 runs to 12 residues. CDR1 and CDR2 from the germline V gene are LGHDT and YNNKEL (reference sequence). V was pared by 2 bases and J by 10 bases, with 4 bases of the junction left unmatched. CDR3 sequence: CASSQTTGHYTF. CDR3 bases: TGTGCCAGCAGCCAAACGACAGGGCACTACACCTTC.

V and J are TRBV19 and TRBJ2-6, with TRBD2 identical over 13 bases. The CDR3 has 17 amino acids. Germline V CDR1 and CDR2: LNHDA, SQIVND (reference sequence). Losses at the gene ends were 7 bases for V and 0 bases for J; bases not matched to a gene: 3. CDR3 loop: CASKRTSGSSGANVLTF. For the CDR3, the DNA is TGTGCCAGTAAACGGACTAGCGGGAGCTCTGGGGCCAACGTCCTGACTTTC.

This clone has just one count. The V and J genes are TRBV30 and TRBJ1-2; D gene uncertain. This CDR3 comprises 13 residues. V gave up 5 bases and J gave up 8 bases, with 18 bases separating them. Germline V CDR1 and CDR2: GTSNPN, SVGIG (reference sequence). The CDR3 coding sequence is TGTGCCTGGGCCAGGCAATTAGGTTCCGGCTACACCTTC. Protein product: CAWARQLGSGYTF. Combining the CDR3 with reference TRBV30 and TRBJ1-2 gives the whole variable domain SQTIHQWPATLVQPVGSPLSLECTVEGTSNPNLYWYRQAAGRGLQLLFYSVGIGQISSEVPQNLSASRPQDRQFILSSKKLLLSDSGFYLCAWARQLGSGYTFGSGTRLTVV.

The CDR3 spells CATSGGTEPYEQYF. CDR3 coding DNA: TGTGCCACCAGTGGGGGGACAGAGCCCTACGAGCAGTACTTC. This chain links TRBV24-1 with TRBJ2-7; TRBD1 matches 7 bases. Germline CDR1 is KGHDR and CDR2 is SFDVKD. This CDR3 has 14 amino acids. Germline trimming cut 5 bases from V and 2 bases from J; bases unmatched to any gene: 5.

The V call is TRBV15, the J call TRBJ2-3; 8 positions agree with TRBD2. Germline loops: CDR1 LNHNV, CDR2 YYDKDF (reference sequence). J lost 6 bases, V lost 5 bases, and 13 bases had no gene match. The CDR3 has 16 amino acids. CDR3: CATSGSGAAELDTQYF. The CDR3 nucleotides are TGTGCCACCAGCGGTAGCGGGGCCGCAGAGTTGGATACGCAGTATTTT.

The chain links TRBV2 to TRBJ2-5; 7 bases align to TRBD1. From germline, CDR1 is SNHLY and CDR2 FYNNEI. The V segment lost 3 bases and the J segment 0 bases; nucleotides outside the gene matches: 7. CDR3 length: 16 residues. The CDR3 loop reads CASSDPGQTNQETQYF. As DNA, the CDR3 is TGTGCCAGCAGTGATCCGGGACAGACTAACCAAGAGACCCAGTACTTC.

The rearrangement links TRBV7-8 to TRBJ1-1, with 10 bases matching TRBD1. The CDR3 covers 14 residues. Germline V CDR1 and CDR2: SGHVS, FQNEAQ. The J segment lost 6 bases and the V segment lost 4 bases, leaving 5 bases of the junction unmatched. The CDR3 sequence: CASSSRDRGAEAFF. CDR3 bases: TGTGCCAGCAGCTCCCGGGACAGGGGTGCTGAAGCTTTCTTT.

This clone was found a few times. Other DNA sequences in the sample encode the same CDR3. The V call is TRBV15, the J call TRBJ1-1; tentative D call: TRBD1 (6 bases). The CDR3 consists of 13 residues. The germline gives CDR1 LNHNV, CDR2 YYDKDF (reference sequence). Trimming shortened V by 0 bases and J by 7 bases, and 9 bases separated the two germline ends. CDR3 loop: CATSREGTSEAFF. The CDR3 nucleotides are TGTGCCACCAGCAGAGAAGGGACAAGTGAAGCTTTCTTT.

The V and J genes are TRBV4-1 and TRBJ2-3; TRBD2 might be the D (6 bases). CDR1 and CDR2 from the germline V gene are MGHRA and YSYEKL. This CDR3 is 14 amino acids long. Trimming cost V 0 bases and J 8 bases, with 12 bases left between them. The CDR3 region is CASSQEGGTGTQYF. DNA of the CDR3: TGCGCCAGCAGCCAAGAGGGGGGTACGGGTACGCAGTATTTT.

The chain couples TRBV30 to TRBJ2-5, with a possible D match to TRBD2 (6 bases). Germline CDR1 is GTSNPN and CDR2 is SVGIG (reference sequence). CDR3 length: 16 amino acids. Trimming left V 0 bases short and J 2 bases short, with 16 bases between. CDR3 in DNA: TGTGCCTGGAGTGTTTGGGAGGTCGGCGTTCAAGAGACCCAGTACTTC. This encodes CAWSVWEVGVQETQYF. Filled out from reference TRBV30 and TRBJ2-5, the complete variable domain reads SQTIHQWPATLVQPVGSPLSLECTVEGTSNPNLYWYRQAAGRGLQLLFYSVGIGQISSEVPQNLSASRPQDRQFILSSKKLLLSDSGFYLCAWSVWEVGVQETQYFGPGTRLLVL.

The chain employs TRBV18 and TRBJ1-3; 9 nucleotides line up with TRBD1. The CDR3 has 16 residues. CDR1 is KGHSH and CDR2 is LQKENI in the germline V gene. With V trimmed by 1 base and J by 4 bases, 5 bases remained unmatched. DNA for the CDR3: TGTGCCAGCTCACCACGGGACAGGGAGGCCGGAAACACCATATATTTT. Protein sequence: CASSPRDREAGNTIYF.

In nucleotides, the CDR3 is TGTGCCAGCTCACCACCGGGGAGCAATGAGCAGTTCTTC. Translation gives CASSPPGSNEQFF. The V and J genes are TRBV18 and TRBJ2-1, with D perhaps TRBD2 (5 bases). CDR3 length: 13 amino acids. Deletions cut 0 bases from V and 6 bases from J, with 6 bases between. Germline CDR1 reads KGHSH; CDR2 reads LQKENI.

The rearrangement uses TRBV30 and TRBJ2-5; 11 nucleotides agree with TRBD2. With V trimmed by 4 bases and J by 5 bases, 9 bases remained unmatched. Germline lookup yields CDR1 GTSNPN and CDR2 SVGIG (reference sequence). The CDR3 runs to 15 residues. CDR3 nucleotides: TGTGCCTGGAATCCAGGACTAGCGGGTTTGGAGACCCAGTACTTC. Residues: CAWNPGLAGLETQYF.

This chain uses TRBV30 with TRBJ2-3, with TRBD2 matching 9 bases. Germline CDR1 reads GTSNPN; CDR2 reads SVGIG (reference sequence). The V segment lost 0 bases and the J segment 5 bases; nucleotides outside the gene matches: 6. The CDR3 runs to 15 residues. The CDR3 nucleotides are TGTGCCTGGAGTGTACGGCGGGAGGGGTTAGATACGCAGTATTTT. It specifies CAWSVRREGLDTQYF.

The J gene is TRBJ1-6, the V gene TRBV30; D perhaps matches TRBD1 (5 bases). The CDR3 runs 16 residues. The ends were cut back, 0 bases at V and 4 bases at J, with 13 bases in the middle. CDR1 is GTSNPN, CDR2 SVGIG, per germline (reference sequence). The CDR3 protein is CAWSVPGREYNSPLHF. The CDR3 coding sequence is TGTGCCTGGAGTGTCCCGGGACGGGAGTATAATTCACCCCTCCACTTT. Supplemented by reference TRBV30 and TRBJ1-6, the full variable domain reads SQTIHQWPATLVQPVGSPLSLECTVEGTSNPNLYWYRQAAGRGLQLLFYSVGIGQISSEVPQNLSASRPQDRQFILSSKKLLLSDSGFYLCAWSVPGREYNSPLHFGNGTRLTVT.

This sequence joins TRBV5-1 and TRBJ1-3; 9 bases agree with TRBD1. Germline lookup yields CDR1 SGHRS and CDR2 YFSETQ. This CDR3 region has 17 residues. J lost 1 base, V lost 1 base, and 6 bases had no gene match. For the CDR3, the DNA is TGCGCCAGCAGCTTGACAGGGGGCGCGGGGTCTGGAAACACCATATATTTT. Amino acids: CASSLTGGAGSGNTIYF.

The J gene is TRBJ1-6, the V gene TRBV7-8, with 8 positions matching TRBD1. V gave up 2 bases and J gave up 12 bases; unmatched junction bases: 6. In germline, CDR1 is SGHVS, CDR2 FQNEAQ. CDR3 size: 14 residues. CDR3 in DNA: TGTGCCAGCAGCTTACCACATACAGGGGGACCCCTCCACTTT. This sequence encodes CASSLPHTGGPLHF.

The CDR3 DNA follows: TGTGCCACCAGCAGAGATTCGGGAGTCTCCTACAATGAGCAGTTCTTC. Its protein product is CATSRDSGVSYNEQFF. V is TRBV15 and J is TRBJ2-1; a possible D gene is TRBD2 (6 bases). The CDR3 is made up of 16 amino acids. Trimming left V 0 bases short and J 0 bases short, with 9 bases between. Looked up from germline, CDR1 is LNHNV and CDR2 is YYDKDF (reference sequence).

This sequence joins TRBV9 and TRBJ1-1; D uncertain. The CDR3 sequence is 14 residues long. Per the germline V gene, CDR1 is SGDLS and CDR2 is YYNGEE. Trimming took 4 bases from V and 7 from J, leaving 17 bases between them. CDR3 amino acids: CASSLFASSNEAFF. The DNA for the CDR3 is TGTGCCAGCAGCCTATTTGCCTCCTCTAATGAAGCTTTCTTT.

The CDR3 DNA sequence: TGTGCCAGCAGCTTAAGGACTAGCGGGAGTAGGGGCACCGGGGAGCTGTTTTTT. Translated: CASSLRTSGSRGTGELFF. J is TRBJ2-2 and V is TRBV7-9; 13 bases map to TRBD2. Germline-derived CDR1 and CDR2 are SEHNR and FQNEAQ (reference sequence). The CDR3 totals 18 residues. J lost 4 bases, V lost 2 bases, and 7 bases had no gene match.